This T cell receptor (beta chain) was profiled in a study of neurological immune-mediated disorders. Overall study results and limits: No expanded-clone CDR3 amino acid sequence recurred across subjects, suggesting private TCR-beta repertoires.

The time point here: longitudinal time-point 1 (baseline). A 10-nucleotide random UMI tagged transcripts in template-switch 5'RACE cDNA synthesis. TCRdb processed the 5' RACE reads anew with MiXCR; each CDR3 protein has one entry. The repertoire has tens of thousands of distinct CDR3 sequences, around 3.1% of them found once; the top ten carry roughly 7.7%. The CDR3 consists of 13 residues. From germline, CDR1 is DFQATT and CDR2 SNEGSKA (reference sequence). Trimming left V 6 bases short and J 9 bases short, with 21 bases between. This clonotype was recorded a few times. The antigen is not known. The chain uses TRBV20-1 and TRBJ2-7; D perhaps matches TRBD2 (5 bases). This sequence originates from a woman in her sixties with multiple sclerosis. The sequenced sample was PBMCs. The CDR3 loop is CSASTGVVSAQYF. CDR3 DNA sequence: TGCAGTGCAAGTACCGGGGTTGTTTCAGCGCAGTACTTC.